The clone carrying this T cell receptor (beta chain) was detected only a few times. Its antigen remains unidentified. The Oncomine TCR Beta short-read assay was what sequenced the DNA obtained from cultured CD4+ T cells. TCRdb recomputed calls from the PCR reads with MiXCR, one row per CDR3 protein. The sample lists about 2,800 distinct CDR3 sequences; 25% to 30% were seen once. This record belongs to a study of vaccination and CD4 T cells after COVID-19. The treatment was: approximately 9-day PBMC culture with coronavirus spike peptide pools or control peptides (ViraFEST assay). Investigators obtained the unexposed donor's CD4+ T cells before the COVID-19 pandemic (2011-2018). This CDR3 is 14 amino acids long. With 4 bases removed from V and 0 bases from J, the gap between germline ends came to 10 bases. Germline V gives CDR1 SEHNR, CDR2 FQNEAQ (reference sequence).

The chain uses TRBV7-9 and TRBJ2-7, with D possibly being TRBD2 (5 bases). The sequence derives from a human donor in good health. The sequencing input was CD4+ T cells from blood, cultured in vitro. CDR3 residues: CASSSTGSSYEQYF. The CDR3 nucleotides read TGTGCCAGCAGCTCCACGGGGAGCTCCTACGAGCAGTACTTC.